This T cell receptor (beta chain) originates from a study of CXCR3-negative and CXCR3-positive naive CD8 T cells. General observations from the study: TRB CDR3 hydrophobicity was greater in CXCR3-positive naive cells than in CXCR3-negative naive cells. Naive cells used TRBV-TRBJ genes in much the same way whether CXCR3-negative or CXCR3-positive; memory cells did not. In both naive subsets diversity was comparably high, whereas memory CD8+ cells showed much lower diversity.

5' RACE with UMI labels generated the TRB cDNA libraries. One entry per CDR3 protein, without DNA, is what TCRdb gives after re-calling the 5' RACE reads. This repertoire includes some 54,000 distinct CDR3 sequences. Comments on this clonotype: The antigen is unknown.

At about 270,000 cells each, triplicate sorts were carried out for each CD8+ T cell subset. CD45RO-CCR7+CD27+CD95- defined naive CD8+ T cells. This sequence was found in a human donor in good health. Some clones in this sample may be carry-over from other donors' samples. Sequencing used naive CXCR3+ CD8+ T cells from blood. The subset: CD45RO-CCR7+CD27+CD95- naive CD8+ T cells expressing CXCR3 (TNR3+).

The CDR3 region is CASSPGLSDTQYF. The chain uses TRBV7-9 and TRBJ2-3; TCRdb selects TRBD2, and the lack of DNA leaves this call unchecked. The CDR3 has 13 amino acids. CDR1 is SEHNR and CDR2 is FQNEAQ in the germline V gene (reference sequence).